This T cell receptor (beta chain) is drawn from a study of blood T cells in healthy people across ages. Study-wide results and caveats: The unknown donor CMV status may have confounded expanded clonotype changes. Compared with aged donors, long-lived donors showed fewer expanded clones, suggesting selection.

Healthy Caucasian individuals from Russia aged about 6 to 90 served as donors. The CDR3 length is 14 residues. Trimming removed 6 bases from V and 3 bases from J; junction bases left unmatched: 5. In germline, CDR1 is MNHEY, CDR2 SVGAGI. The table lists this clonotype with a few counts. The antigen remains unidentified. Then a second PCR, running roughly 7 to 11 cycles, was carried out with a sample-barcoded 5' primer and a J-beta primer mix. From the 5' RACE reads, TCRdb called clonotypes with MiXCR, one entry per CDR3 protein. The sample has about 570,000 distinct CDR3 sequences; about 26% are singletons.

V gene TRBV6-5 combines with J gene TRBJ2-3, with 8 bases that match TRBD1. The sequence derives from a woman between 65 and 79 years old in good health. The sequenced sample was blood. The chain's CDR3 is CASRQGGATDTQYF. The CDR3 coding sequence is TGTGCCAGCAGACAGGGGGGCGCGACAGATACGCAGTATTTT.